These 18 T cell receptor beta chains share one sample of origin, sequenced in a study of T cell repertoires in cytomegalovirus infection. MiXCR, applied by TCRdb to the reads, yields one record per CDR3 protein. The table has 250,000 to 350,000 distinct CDR3 sequences, roughly a quarter seen once. Sequenced sample: PBMCs. The receptors shown here come from a human donor in good health (CMV status not recorded). Some clones in this sample may be carry-over from other donors' samples.

This clonotype showed up just a few times. The chain uses TRBV29-1 and TRBJ1-1; possibly TRBD1 for D (6 bases). Germline CDR1 and CDR2: SQVTM and ANQGSEA. The V end was cut by 4 bases, the J end by 4 bases, with 13 bases between. The CDR3 has 13 residues. The CDR3 here is CSVATGYGTEAFF. DNA for the CDR3: TGCAGCGTTGCAACAGGGTACGGCACTGAAGCTTTCTTT.

This clonotype was observed many times. This sequence joins TRBV7-2 and TRBJ1-2; TRBD1 agrees at 7 bases. Germline values: CDR1 SGHTA, CDR2 FQGNSA. Trimming removed 6 bases from V and 7 bases from J; junction bases left unmatched: 8. The CDR3 is 13 residues long. This CDR3 is CASSSHRGGGYTF. DNA for the CDR3: TGTGCCAGCAGTTCCCACAGGGGCGGTGGCTACACCTTC.

In its sample, this clonotype was seen many times. This chain joins TRBV7-8 and TRBJ2-1; D unclear. Looked up from germline, CDR1 is SGHVS and CDR2 is FQNEAQ. The V and J ends lost 1 base and 5 bases respectively, with 15 bases between them. CDR3 size: 16 residues. The CDR3 coding sequence is TGTGCCAGCAGCTTAGTTCGGACCTCGAACCACAATGAGCAGTTCTTC. Its protein is CASSLVRTSNHNEQFF. The variable domain in full, with the rest retrieved from reference TRBV7-8 and TRBJ2-1, is GAGVSQSPRYKVAKRGQDVALRCDPISGHVSLFWYQQALGQGPEFLTYFQNEAQLDKSGLPSDRFFAERPEGSVSTLKIQRTQQEDSAVYLCASSLVRTSNHNEQFFGPGTRLTVL.

This clonotype appeared many times. The V call is TRBV11-2, the J call TRBJ2-2; D is unclear. CDR3 length: 12 amino acids. The ends were cut back, 4 bases at V and 3 bases at J, with 3 bases in the middle. Germline-derived CDR1 and CDR2 are SGHAT and FQNNGV. The DNA of the CDR3 is TGTGCCAGCAGCTGGTACACCGGGGAGCTGTTTTTT. This encodes CASSWYTGELFF.

A few counts support this clonotype. The rearrangement links TRBV19 to TRBJ2-1; 8 bases fit TRBD1. Trimming at V came to 3 bases and at J to 8 bases, leaving 6 bases not matched to a gene. Germline V gene lookup returns CDR1 LNHDA and CDR2 SQIVND (reference sequence). The CDR3 runs to 14 residues. CDR3 DNA: TGTGCCAGTAGTATCCGGACAGGGTTGGATGAGCAGTTCTTC. Translation: CASSIRTGLDEQFF.

With respect to this clonotype: Its ends do not fully match the called genes, so a read error is possible. J is TRBJ2-2 and V is TRBV5-3, with a tentative D call TRBD1 (5 bases). TRBV5-3 is an ORF; its function is uncertain. The CDR3 loop spans 13 amino acids. The CDR3 loop is CASSLVGPRELFF. In DNA form, the CDR3 reads TGTGCCAGCAGCTTGGTGGGGCCTCGAGAGCTGTTTTTT.

This clonotype was recorded at least ten times. The CDR3 is CASSLLGPLMNTEAFF. Written as DNA, the CDR3 is TGTGCCAGCAGTTTATTAGGTCCCCTTATGAACACTGAAGCTTTCTTT. The J gene is TRBJ1-1, the V gene TRBV28; D remains unclear. V was cut by 1 base and J by 0 bases, with 12 bases left in between. The CDR3 consists of 16 residues. The germline V gene has CDR1 MDHEN and CDR2 SYDVKM.

The chain recombines TRBV12-3 or TRBV12-4 with TRBJ2-5; 8 bases match TRBD1. This CDR3 has 16 amino acids. Trimming cost V 5 bases and J 0 bases; bases outside gene matches: 8. The DNA for the CDR3 is TGTGCCAGCAGTCTCGGACAGGGAATGTACCAAGAGACCCAGTACTTC. It specifies CASSLGQGMYQETQYF.

This clonotype was seen only a few times. The chain uses TRBV27 and TRBJ2-4; TRBD1 matches at 9 bases. Looked up from germline, CDR1 is MNHEY and CDR2 is SMNVEV (reference sequence). The CDR3 runs 15 residues. Trimming at V came to 5 bases and at J to 3 bases, leaving 5 bases not matched to a gene. The CDR3 nucleotides are TGTGCCAGCAGTCCACGGACAGGGGACAAAAACATTCAGTACTTC. Translating gives CASSPRTGDKNIQYF.

Comment on this clonotype: A junction end diverges from the germline sequence, so it may reflect a read error. V and J are TRBV28 and TRBJ2-3; TRBD2 agrees at 9 bases. The CDR3 sequence is 16 residues long. Germline lookup yields CDR1 MDHEN and CDR2 SYDVKM. The CDR3 DNA follows: TGTGCCAGCAGCCTAATTTCCGGGACTAGCAGAGATACGCAGTATTTT. It encodes CASSLISGTSRDTQYF.

The J gene is TRBJ2-7, the V gene TRBV6-2 or TRBV6-3; TRBD2 is a possible D gene (6 bases). Trimming cost V 7 bases and J 1 base, with 17 bases left between them. The germline V gene encodes CDR1 MNHEY and CDR2 SVGEGT. This CDR3 is 15 amino acids long. The CDR3 is CASNPPGTLSYEQYF. The CDR3, as DNA: TGTGCCAGCAACCCGCCCGGGACTCTATCCTACGAGCAGTACTTC.

This clonotype appeared a few times. This chain connects TRBV2 to TRBJ2-5, with D maybe TRBD2 (5 bases). The germline gives CDR1 SNHLY, CDR2 FYNNEI. The V end lost 8 bases, the J end lost 3 bases, and 16 bases lay between the germline ends. The CDR3 loop spans 14 amino acids. CDR3 in amino acids: CASGWNRGKETQYF. The CDR3 DNA reads TGTGCCAGCGGTTGGAACAGAGGGAAAGAGACCCAGTACTTC. Together with reference TRBV2 and TRBJ2-5, the CDR3 gives the full variable domain: EPEVTQTPSHQVTQMGQEVILRCVPISNHLYFYWYRQILGQKVEFLVSFYNNEISEKSEIFDDQFSVERPDGSNFTLKIRSTKLEDSAMYFCASGWNRGKETQYFGPGTRLLVL.

This clonotype was counted at least ten times. This chain joins TRBV7-2 and TRBJ1-6; D remains unclear. The germline CDR1 and CDR2 sequences are SGHTA and FQGNSA. This CDR3 region has 20 residues. V was clipped by 1 base and J by 1 base, with 20 bases between them. The CDR3 sequence: CASSLGSHRIFGSYNSPLHF. The CDR3 DNA is TGTGCCAGCAGCTTAGGTTCACATAGGATTTTTGGGTCCTATAATTCACCCCTCCACTTT.

This chain connects TRBV20-1 to TRBJ2-3; D not certain. The CDR3 covers 11 residues. Germline assignment: CDR1 DFQATT and CDR2 SNEGSKA (reference sequence). V dropped 5 bases and J dropped 6 bases, with 9 bases sitting between them. The CDR3 protein is CSASVGDTQYF. The CDR3 bases are TGCAGTGCTTCGGTGGGGGATACGCAGTATTTT.

This CDR3 is CAISDQGGPYEQYF. The CDR3 nucleotides are TGTGCCATCAGTGACCAGGGAGGACCCTACGAGCAGTACTTC. The chain joins TRBV10-3 to TRBJ2-7; tentatively, D is TRBD2 (6 bases). From germline, CDR1 is ENHRY and CDR2 SYGVKD. V shed 3 bases and J shed 2 bases, with 11 bases lying between them. CDR3 size: 14 residues.

The chain joins TRBV15 to TRBJ1-1, with 10 positions matching TRBD1. J gave up 8 bases and V 5 bases, and 11 bases lay outside the gene matches. Germline V gene sequence: CDR1 LNHNV, CDR2 YYDKDF (reference sequence). This CDR3 spans 15 amino acids. For the CDR3, the DNA is TGTGCCACCAGCGGTGGGGACAGGGGCGGGCTGGAAGCTTTCTTT. The encoded protein is CATSGGDRGGLEAFF.

In this sample, this clonotype turned up many times. The genes are TRBV7-2 and TRBJ1-5; no firm D call. The V gene's germline CDR1 is SGHTA and CDR2 FQGNSA. Trimming left V 2 bases short and J 11 bases short, with 13 bases between. The CDR3 runs to 13 residues. CDR3: CASSLSGMESQHF. The CDR3 DNA sequence: TGTGCCAGCAGCTTAAGTGGTATGGAGTCCCAGCATTTT.

This clonotype has just a few counts. The chain uses TRBV4-1 and TRBJ2-3; TRBD2 matches 13 bases. This CDR3 contains 17 residues. Per the germline V gene, CDR1 is MGHRA and CDR2 is YSYEKL. The V segment lost 0 bases and the J segment 4 bases; nucleotides outside the gene matches: 4. The CDR3 DNA follows: TGCGCCAGCAGCCAAGAGGGGACTAGCGGGAACCCAGATACGCAGTATTTT. This codes for CASSQEGTSGNPDTQYF.